The clone carrying this TCR beta chain was counted a single time. Germline CDR1 reads SEHNR; CDR2 reads FQNEAQ (reference sequence). The CDR3 loop spans 14 amino acids. V was pared by 2 bases and J by 7 bases, with 12 bases between. Lesional scalp tissue (obtained by punch biopsy) and peripheral blood were collected from alopecia areata patients. Researchers picked out CD4+ and CD8+ T cells from PBMCs by sorting. The sequencing template was cDNA reverse transcribed from extracted RNA. TCRdb's copy holds only in-frame clones and misses some; the assay was immunoSEQ multiplex PCR. This table holds 70,000 to 95,000 clones, 51% found once. This sample is part of a study of CD8+ T cells in alopecia areata.

The chain uses TRBV7-9 and TRBJ1-5; D may be TRBD1 (6 bases). The sequence derives from a human donor with alopecia areata. Sequenced material: NKG2D-high CD8+ T cells sorted from blood. The CDR3 region is CASSLRGGEQPQHF. The CDR3 nucleotides read TGTGCCAGCAGCTTAAGAGGGGGAGAACAGCCCCAGCATTTT. Full variable domain (missing parts from reference TRBV7-9 and TRBJ1-5): DTGVSQNPRHKITKRGQNVTFRCDPISEHNRLYWYRQTLGQGPEFLTYFQNEAQLEKSRLLSDRFSAERPKGSFSTLEIQRTEQGDSAMYLCASSLRGGEQPQHFGDGTRLSIL.